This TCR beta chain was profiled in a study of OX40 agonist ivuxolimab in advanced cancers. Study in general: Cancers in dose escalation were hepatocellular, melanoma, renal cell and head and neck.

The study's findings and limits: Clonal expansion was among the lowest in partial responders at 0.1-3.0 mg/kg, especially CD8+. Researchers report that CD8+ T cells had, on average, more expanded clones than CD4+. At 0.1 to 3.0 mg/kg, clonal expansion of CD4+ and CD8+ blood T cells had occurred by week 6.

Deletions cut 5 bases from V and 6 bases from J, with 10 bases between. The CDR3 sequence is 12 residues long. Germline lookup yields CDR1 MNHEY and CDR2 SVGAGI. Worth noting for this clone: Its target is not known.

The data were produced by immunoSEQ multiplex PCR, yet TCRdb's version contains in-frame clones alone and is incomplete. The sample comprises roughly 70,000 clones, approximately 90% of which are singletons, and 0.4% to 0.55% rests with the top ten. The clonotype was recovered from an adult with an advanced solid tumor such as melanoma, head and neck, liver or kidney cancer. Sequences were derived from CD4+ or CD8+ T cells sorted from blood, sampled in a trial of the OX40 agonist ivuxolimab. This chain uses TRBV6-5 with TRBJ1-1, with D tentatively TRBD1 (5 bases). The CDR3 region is CASSPGIPEAFF. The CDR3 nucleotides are TGTGCCAGCAGTCCAGGGATTCCTGAAGCTTTCTTT.